The following is a TCR beta chain sequence with its context. In the original processing: How many nucleated cells were present was estimated from reference gene primer amplification. The protocol was immunoSEQ multiplex PCR, while the TCRdb copy is restricted to in-frame clones and leaves out a portion. The D gene and trimming were derived from the DNA, and the V and J assignments and clone size from that table. The sample holds around 100,000 clones, approximately 81% seen once. This entry belongs to a study of blood T cell repertoires in COVID-19. The CDR3 sequence is 13 residues long. CDR1 is MNHEY, CDR2 SVGAGI, per germline. V was pared by 6 bases and J by 8 bases, with 17 bases between.

The sequence was collected from a human donor in a cohort sampled during active COVID-19. The chain joins TRBV6-5 to TRBJ2-7; D perhaps matches TRBD1 (5 bases). The sample was peripheral blood. The CDR3 DNA reads as TGTGCCAGCAGGAAAGGGGCCTCGGGCCAGCAGTACTTC. The encoded protein is CASRKGASGQQYF.